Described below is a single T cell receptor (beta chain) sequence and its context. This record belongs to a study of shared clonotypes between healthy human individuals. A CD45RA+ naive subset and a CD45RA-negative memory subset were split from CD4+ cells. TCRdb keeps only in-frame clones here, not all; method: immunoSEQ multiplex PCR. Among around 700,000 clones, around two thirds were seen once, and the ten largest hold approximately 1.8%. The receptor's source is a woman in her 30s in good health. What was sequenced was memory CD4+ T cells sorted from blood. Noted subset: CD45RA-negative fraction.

The CDR3 region is CASSLLSSGSPDTQYF. The CDR3 DNA sequence: TGTGCCAGCAGCCTATTGAGTAGCGGGAGCCCAGATACGCAGTATTTT. The rearrangement links TRBV7-8 to TRBJ2-3; 9 positions match TRBD2. The germline CDR1 and CDR2 sequences are SGHVS and FQNEAQ. This CDR3 contains 16 residues. After removal of 5 bases from V and 4 bases from J, the junction contained 10 bases not matched to a gene.